This T cell receptor (beta chain) derives from a study of technical replicates of blood from a few donors. Per the germline V gene, CDR1 is SGHTA and CDR2 is FQGTGA. V was pared by 0 bases and J by 6 bases, with 17 bases between. The CDR3 length is 16 residues. TCRdb keeps only in-frame clones here, not all; method: immunoSEQ multiplex PCR. The sample consists of approximately 76,000 clones, about 91% of them appearing once. Sequencing was done on a sample of T cells isolated from PBMCs. The chain combines TRBV7-3 with TRBJ1-2, with a weak D call TRBD1 (6 bases). This TCR came from a human donor in good health. The CDR3 protein is CASSLTAGGDPDGYTF. The CDR3 coding sequence is TGTGCCAGCAGCTTAACGGCTGGGGGCGACCCTGATGGCTACACCTTC.